The rows below give T cell receptor beta chains drawn from one sample of a study of blood T cell repertoires in COVID-19. Profiling relied on immunoSEQ multiplex PCR, and the TCRdb table lists in-frame clones only, not all of them. The sample shows 150,000 to 200,000 clones, around 92% of them seen only once. Input material: peripheral blood. These receptors were obtained from a man aged 55 to 70 with acute or convalescent COVID-19. Each CDR3 is given with its conserved first and last residue. The D gene is left open where the match is weak. The size field is filled for only some rows; it gives once, few, many or a size class.

NA NA TRBJ1-6 TRBV5-1 TGCGCCAGCAGCTTGGGACAGCAGGGCCTCCACTTT CASSLGQQGLHF
NA NA TRBJ2-7 TRBV5-5 TGTGCCAGCAGCTTGGCCGCCGGGATTTTCTCCTACGAGCAGTACTTC CASSLAAGIFSYEQYF
TRBD1 NA TRBJ1-2 TRBV6-5 TGTGCCAGCAGATTTAAAGCCCGACAGGGGAATGGCTACACCTTC CASRFKARQGNGYTF
NA NA TRBJ2-3 TRBV7-8 TGTGCCAGCAGCCCTAGGACTACCCTCTGGGCGCAGTATTTT CASSPRTTLWAQYF
NA NA TRBJ1-3 TRBV3-1/TRBV3-2 TGTGCCAGCAGCCAAGGAATTCCAGGGGCTGGAAACACCATATATTTT CASSQGIPGAGNTIYF
NA NA TRBJ2-7 TRBV3-1/TRBV3-2 TGTGCCAGCAGCCAGAGGAGTTACGAGCAGTACTTC CASSQRSYEQYF
TRBD1 NA TRBJ2-1 TRBV29-1 TGCAGCGTGATTCCAGGGGGCGCCGATGAGCAGTTCTTC CSVIPGGADEQFF
TRBD1 many TRBJ1-6 TRBV30 TGTGCCTGGAGTGTTGGACAGGGGTCACCCCTCCACTTT CAWSVGQGSPLHF
NA once TRBJ2-3 TRBV5-1 TGCGCCAGCAGCTCAGGTTTAGATACGCAGTATTTT CASSSGLDTQYF
TRBD2 NA TRBJ2-1 TRBV4-1 TGCGCCAGCAGCCAAGGAAATCTGGGGAGGGATGAGCAGTTCTTC CASSQGNLGRDEQFF
NA NA TRBJ2-7 TRBV29-1 TGCAGCGCCAAAAGGCAGGCAAATTCCTACGAGCAGTACTTC CSAKRQANSYEQYF
NA NA TRBJ2-1 TRBV7-3 TGTGCCAGCAGCTTCATCAGGGGCGCTGAGCAGTTCTTC CASSFIRGAEQFF
NA once TRBJ2-3 TRBV10-3 TGTGCCATCAGTCTGAATGGGAGGACAGATACGCAGTATTTT CAISLNGRTDTQYF
NA NA TRBJ1-1 TRBV5-1 TGCGCCAGCAGCTTGGCCAATCTCGTCGTCCCGGGGAACACTGAAGCTTTCTTT CASSLANLVVPGNTEAFF
NA NA TRBJ2-7 TRBV12-3/TRBV12-4 TGTGCCAGCAGCCGACAGTCCCCCTACGAGCAGTACTTC CASSRQSPYEQYF
NA NA TRBJ1-1 TRBV6-4 TGTGCCAGCAGTGACACGGGCCTCACGGGGGGAGCTTTCTTT CASSDTGLTGGAFF
TRBD2 NA TRBJ2-7 TRBV7-8 TGTGCCAGCAGTCGCGGGAGGGGAGAGTACGAGCAGTACTTC CASSRGRGEYEQYF
NA NA TRBJ1-4 TRBV18 TGTGCCAGCTCAGTGGACATCGCATCTGAAAAACTGTTTTTT CASSVDIASEKLFF
TRBD2 NA TRBJ2-7 TRBV9 TGTGCCAGCAGCTCCCTGCCTAGCGGGGGTGGCGAGCAGTACTTC CASSSLPSGGGEQYF
NA once TRBJ1-1 TRBV14 TGTGCCAGCAGCCAAGATAGAAACACTGAAGCTTTCTTT CASSQDRNTEAFF
NA few TRBJ2-6 TRBV2 TGTGCCAGCAGTGGTCAACGCACACACTCTGGGGCCAACGTCCTGACTTTC CASSGQRTHSGANVLTF
NA NA TRBJ1-2 TRBV4-1 TGCGCCAGCAGCCAAGATCGTCAGGGAGGAGGCTACACCTTC CASSQDRQGGGYTF
NA NA TRBJ1-2 TRBV18 TGTGCCAGCTCACCACTGACAGACACTTATGGCTACACCTTC CASSPLTDTYGYTF
TRBD1 NA TRBJ1-4 TRBV10-2 TGCGCCAGCAGTGAGAGTGACAGGGCAAATGAAAAACTGTTTTTT CASSESDRANEKLFF
TRBD1 NA TRBJ1-2 TRBV6-5 TGTGCCAGCATTTCCCCGACAGGGGGCATGGGCGGCTACACCTTC CASISPTGGMGGYTF
NA NA TRBJ2-7 TRBV3-1/TRBV3-2 TGTGCCAGCAGCCCCGGGGGGCCAGAGCAGTACTTC CASSPGGPEQYF
TRBD1 once TRBJ1-6 TRBV7-6 TGTGCCAGCAGCTCTGGGACAGCCTCCTATAATTCACCCCTCCACTTT CASSSGTASYNSPLHF